One sample yielded the 12 T cell receptor beta chains listed below, sequenced in a study of OX40 agonist ivuxolimab in advanced cancers. Sequencing was performed with immunoSEQ multiplex PCR; in TCRdb, only in-frame clones are kept and a portion is missing. The sample lists 75,000 to 100,000 clones, roughly 90% occurring once. The sequencing used CD4+ or CD8+ T cells sorted from blood, collected in a trial of the OX40 agonist ivuxolimab. The origin of the receptors is an adult with an advanced solid tumor such as melanoma, head and neck, liver or kidney cancer.

This chain connects TRBV6-5 to TRBJ1-6; D is ambiguous. Germline values: CDR1 MNHEY, CDR2 SVGAGI. The V gene lost 6 bases and the J gene lost 3 bases, with 6 bases spanning the gap. The CDR3 loop spans 13 amino acids. The DNA for the CDR3 is TGTGCCAGCAGCGCACTCTATAATTCACCCCTCCACTTT. This codes for CASSALYNSPLHF.

V usage is TRBV6-5 and J usage is TRBJ2-7; 9 nucleotides match TRBD1. The CDR3 is 13 amino acids. Germline V lookup: CDR1 MNHEY, CDR2 SVGAGI. V was clipped by 8 bases and J by 6 bases; unmatched bases: 8. CDR3 region: CASSTGTGREQYF. For the CDR3, the DNA is TGTGCCAGCTCGACCGGGACAGGGCGCGAGCAGTACTTC.

The chain has TRBV9 and TRBJ1-2; tentatively, D is TRBD1 (5 bases). The CDR3 sequence is 15 residues long. V was clipped by 4 bases and J by 2 bases, with 15 bases between them. The germline CDR1 and CDR2 sequences are SGDLS and YYNGEE. CDR3: CASSSLGGTNYGYTF. Here the CDR3 DNA reads TGTGCCAGCAGCTCCCTGGGAGGGACCAACTATGGCTACACCTTC.

The chain couples TRBV11-3 to TRBJ2-3; D is undetermined. V was trimmed by 5 bases and J by 2 bases, leaving 14 bases between them. The CDR3 length is 15 residues. Germline V CDR1 and CDR2: SGHNT, YENEEA. The DNA of the CDR3 is TGTGCCAGCAGCCCCAGCTACGGCCCCACAGATACGCAGTATTTT. Protein: CASSPSYGPTDTQYF.

This rearrangement joins TRBV5-1 to TRBJ1-2, with D unclear. The CDR3 has 18 amino acids. Trimming pared 4 bases from V and 2 bases from J, leaving 24 bases between. Germline CDR1 is SGHRS and CDR2 is YFSETQ. In DNA, the CDR3 is TGCGCCAGCAGCCCAGGTATGGGTCCGACGGTGGGCAACTATGGCTACACCTTC. It specifies CASSPGMGPTVGNYGYTF.

J is TRBJ1-2 and V is TRBV11-2, with 8 bases aligning to TRBD1. This CDR3 is built from 15 residues. V was clipped by 4 bases and J by 4 bases; unmatched bases: 8. The germline V gene encodes CDR1 SGHAT and CDR2 FQNNGV. CDR3 amino acids: CASSSRGHPFYGYTF. The CDR3 DNA follows: TGTGCCAGCAGCTCCAGGGGGCATCCCTTCTATGGCTACACCTTC.

V gene TRBV4-1 combines with J gene TRBJ1-4, with D perhaps matching TRBD1 (5 bases). The CDR3 spans 14 residues. Trimming left V 1 base short and J 8 bases short, with 11 bases between. CDR1 MGHRA and CDR2 YSYEKL come from the germline V gene. The CDR3 DNA reads TGCGCCAGCAGCCAAGTAGCGGGGGGGGAAAAACTGTTTTTT. Translating gives CASSQVAGGEKLFF.

The V call is TRBV7-7, the J call TRBJ2-3, with TRBD2 as a possible D gene (6 bases). The CDR3 totals 14 residues. Germline V gives CDR1 SSHAT, CDR2 FNYEAQ (reference sequence). V lost 3 bases, J lost 5 bases, and 12 bases lay in between. CDR3 sequence (DNA): TGTGCCAGCAGCTTTAGGGTGGGAGGAGATACGCAGTATTTT. This codes for CASSFRVGGDTQYF.

This rearrangement joins TRBV10-3 to TRBJ2-7; 8 bases are a match to TRBD2. Germline V gene sequence: CDR1 ENHRY, CDR2 SYGVKD. There are 15 residues in the CDR3. The junction had 11 bases not matched to a gene; V was cut back by 6 bases and J by 4 bases. This CDR3 reads CAIRDSGSYPYEQYF. The DNA of the CDR3 is TGTGCCATCAGAGACAGCGGGAGCTACCCTTACGAGCAGTACTTC.

This chain connects TRBV9 to TRBJ2-3; no clear D gene. The CDR3 is made up of 12 amino acids. Trimming stripped 4 bases from V and 6 bases from J, with 9 bases between. The germline CDR1 and CDR2 sequences are SGDLS and YYNGEE. The CDR3 is CASSTSPDTQYF. CDR3 DNA sequence: TGTGCCAGCAGCACCTCACCCGATACGCAGTATTTT.

CDR3 loop: CASSLRTGEGSNEKLFF. DNA for the CDR3: TGTGCCAGCAGCCTACGGACCGGCGAGGGCTCCAATGAAAAACTGTTTTTT. The chain is built from TRBV9 and TRBJ1-4, with no clear D. CDR3 length: 17 amino acids. Deletions cut 4 bases from V and 5 bases from J, with 21 bases between. From germline, CDR1 is SGDLS and CDR2 YYNGEE.

This clone appeared a few times. The chain combines TRBV30 with TRBJ1-2; weak D call: TRBD1 (5 bases). The CDR3 runs 12 residues. The germline V and J ends were trimmed by 3 bases and 2 bases, with 7 bases remaining between them. Germline V gene lookup returns CDR1 GTSNPN and CDR2 SVGIG (reference sequence). CDR3 protein: CAWRGRNYGYTF. CDR3 nucleotide sequence: TGTGCCTGGAGGGGACGGAACTATGGCTACACCTTC.